This T cell receptor beta chain was identified during a study of patients and donors after allogeneic stem cell transplantation. Trimming pared 5 bases from V and 6 bases from J, leaving 17 bases between. Germline loops: CDR1 MNHEY, CDR2 SMNVEV (reference sequence). The CDR3 is 14 amino acids. Each CDR3 protein gets one entry after TCRdb re-called the RT-PCR reads with MiXCR. The data contain roughly 200,000 distinct CDR3 sequences, around two fifths of them singletons. J is TRBJ2-7 and V is TRBV27; D unclear. The clonotype comes from a human donor who was either an allogeneic HSCT recipient or a stem cell or donor lymphocyte infusion donor (not recorded which). It is not recorded whose cells these are; they may come from a transplant donor. What was sequenced was blood, either unsorted or a sorted T cell fraction (not recorded which). The CDR3 loop reads CASSPSLGGIEQYF. In DNA form, the CDR3 reads TGTGCCAGCAGTCCGTCCCTTGGTGGGATCGAGCAGTACTTC.